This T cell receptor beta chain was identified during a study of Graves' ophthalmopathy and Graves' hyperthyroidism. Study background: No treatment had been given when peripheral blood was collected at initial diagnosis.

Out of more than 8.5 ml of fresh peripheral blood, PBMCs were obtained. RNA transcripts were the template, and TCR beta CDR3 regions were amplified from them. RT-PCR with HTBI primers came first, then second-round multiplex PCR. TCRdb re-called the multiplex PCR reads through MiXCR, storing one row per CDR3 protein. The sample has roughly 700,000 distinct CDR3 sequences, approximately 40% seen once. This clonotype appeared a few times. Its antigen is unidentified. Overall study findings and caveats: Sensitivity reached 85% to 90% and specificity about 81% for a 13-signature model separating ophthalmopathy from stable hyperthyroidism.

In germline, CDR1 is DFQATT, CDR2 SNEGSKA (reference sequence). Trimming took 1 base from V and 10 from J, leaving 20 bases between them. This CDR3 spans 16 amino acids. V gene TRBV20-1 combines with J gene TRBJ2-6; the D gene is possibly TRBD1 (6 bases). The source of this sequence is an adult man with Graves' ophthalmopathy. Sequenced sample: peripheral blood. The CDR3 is CSARGLQGRRLNVLTF. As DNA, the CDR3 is TGCAGTGCTAGAGGTTTACAGGGCCGGAGGCTTAACGTCCTGACTTTC.